This T cell receptor (beta chain) was recorded in a study of blood T cells in healthy people across ages. Study-wide points: Strong correlation existed between TCR beta diversity and naive T cell percentage.

The V end lost 4 bases, the J end lost 3 bases, and 17 bases lay between the germline ends. Looked up from germline, CDR1 is MDHEN and CDR2 is SYDVKM. CDR3 length: 16 residues. Together with a sample-barcoded 5' primer, a J-beta primer mix was included in a second PCR lasting about 6 to 12 cycles. TCRdb called the 5' RACE reads again in MiXCR, with one record for every CDR3 protein. The sample has 650,000 to 800,000 distinct CDR3 sequences; 44% are singletons. A word on this clonotype: The antigen is not known.

The chain uses TRBV28 and TRBJ2-3; D not certain. The sequence came from a man between 60 and 75 years old in good health. The sample consisted of blood. The CDR3 nucleotides are TGTGCCAGCAGTTCGCCGGAACTCGGAGCAACAGATACGCAGTATTTT. Its translation: CASSSPELGATDTQYF.